One and the same sample provided the 3 T cell receptor beta chains below, sequenced in a study of neoadjuvant anti-PD-1 for oral cavity cancer. Time point here: after neoadjuvant nivolumab, at surgical resection. The table came from immunoSEQ multiplex PCR; TCRdb's copy has only in-frame clones and leaves some out. Found here are approximately 9,600 clones, about three fifths of them singletons; the top ten hold less than 4.5%. The starting material was PBMCs, obtained after nivolumab (anti-PD-1) treatment. These receptors were collected from a person between 40 and 79 years old with oral cavity squamous cell carcinoma.

The CDR3 DNA is TGTGCCAGCAGTCCCAGGGGGGGGACTGAAGCTTTCTTT. This sequence encodes CASSPRGGTEAFF. The genes are TRBV6-6 and TRBJ1-1; 7 nucleotides agree with TRBD1. Trimming took 5 bases from V and 5 from J; bases not matched to a gene: 5. CDR1 MNHNY and CDR2 SVGAGI come from the germline V gene (reference sequence). The CDR3 is made up of 13 amino acids.

In this sample, this clone turned up a few times. The chain employs TRBV5-1 and TRBJ2-7; a possible D gene is TRBD2 (5 bases). Trimming stripped 1 base from V and 5 bases from J, with 7 bases between. The CDR3 sequence is 12 residues long. CDR1 and CDR2 (germline): SGHRS, YFSETQ. This CDR3 reads CASSLFGDEQYF. The CDR3 coding sequence is TGCGCCAGCAGCTTGTTCGGGGACGAGCAGTACTTC.

The V and J genes are TRBV27 and TRBJ2-1; TRBD1 agrees at 8 bases. Trimming cost V 3 bases and J 1 base; bases outside gene matches: 5. CDR3 length: 16 amino acids. In germline, CDR1 is MNHEY, CDR2 SMNVEV (reference sequence). Here the CDR3 reads CASSFRTGQSYNEQFF. The CDR3 DNA follows: TGTGCCAGCAGTTTTCGGACAGGGCAATCCTACAATGAGCAGTTCTTC.